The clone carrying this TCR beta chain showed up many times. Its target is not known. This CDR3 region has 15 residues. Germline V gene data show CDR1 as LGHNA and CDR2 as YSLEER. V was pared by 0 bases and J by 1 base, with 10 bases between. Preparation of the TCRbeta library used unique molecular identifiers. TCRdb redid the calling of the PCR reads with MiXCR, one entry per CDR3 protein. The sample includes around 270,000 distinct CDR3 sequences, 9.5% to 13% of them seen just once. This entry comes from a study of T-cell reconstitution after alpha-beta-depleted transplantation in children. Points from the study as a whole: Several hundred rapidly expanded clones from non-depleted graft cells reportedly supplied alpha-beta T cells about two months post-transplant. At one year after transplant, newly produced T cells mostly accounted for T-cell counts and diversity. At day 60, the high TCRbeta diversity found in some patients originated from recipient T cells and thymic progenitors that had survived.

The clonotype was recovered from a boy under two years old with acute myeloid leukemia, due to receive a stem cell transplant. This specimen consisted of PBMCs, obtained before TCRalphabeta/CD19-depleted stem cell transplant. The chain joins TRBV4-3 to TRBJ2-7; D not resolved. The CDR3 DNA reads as TGCGCCAGCAGCCAAGAGACCGACACTTCCTACGAGCAGTACTTC. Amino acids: CASSQETDTSYEQYF.